Listed here is a single T cell receptor beta chain. No antigen is known for it. CDR1 is SGHVS and CDR2 is FNYEAQ in the germline V gene. V lost 1 base, J lost 8 bases, and 6 bases lay in between. The length of the CDR3 is 11 residues. The sample comes from a study of shared clonotypes between healthy human individuals. Libraries were prepared by immunoSEQ multiplex PCR; TCRdb keeps only in-frame clonotypes and omits some of them. In the table there are millions of clones, just under 95% of which are singletons. Overall study findings and caveats: Rarefaction revealed incomplete sorted-subset sequencing despite large depth. Generally, naive subsets came out with larger estimated richness than memory subsets. Sharing across four donors was highest in naive CD4 (roughly 5%) and lowest in memory CD8 (around 0.4%). Clonotype sharing across donors was expected to vary with sequencing depth.

CD45RO-negative cells were positively selected for CCR7, leaving out terminally differentiated effector memory CD45RA+ cells. This receptor was obtained from a man younger than 30 in good health. The V gene is TRBV7-6, the J gene TRBJ2-7; maybe TRBD1 (5 bases). The sample was naive CD8+ T cells sorted from blood. CDR3 coding DNA: TGTGCCAGCAGCTTAGAGGGGCAGCAGTACTTC. Its translation: CASSLEGQQYF.